This paragraph covers one T cell receptor (beta chain) sequence. It lacks a known antigen. One base away there is no much larger clone; base qualities are not given. Trimming removed 1 base from V and 2 bases from J, leaving 11 bases between the germline ends. From a lookup of the germline V gene (reference sequence), CDR1 and CDR2 are LGHDT and YNNKEL. Spanning cysteine to phenylalanine, the CDR3 consists of 15 amino acids. This entry keeps only the CDR3 DNA: 45 bases, framed from base 1. High-throughput TCR beta sequencing profiled peripheral blood CD8+ and CD4+ T cells from healthy donors, Susac syndrome patients and multiple sclerosis patients. Healthy donors were age- and sex-matched controls. CD8+ TEMRA cells were enriched by FACS, while bulk CD8+ and CD4+ T cells were purified by magnetic negative isolation. Blood was drawn into EDTA tubes, processed within 24 hours, and PBMCs were isolated by density gradient centrifugation. PBMCs intended for TCR sequencing were cryopreserved in liquid nitrogen and were subsequently thawed in a 37 degrees C water bath. A purity of at least 90% was achieved for sorted or isolated CD4+, CD8+ and CD8+ TEMRA cells.

The record originates from a study of CD8 T cells in Susac syndrome (dated by TCRdb to the late 2010s). Background on the whole study: The study used repertoire sequencing to test whether antigen drove CD8+ T cell activation and differentiation in Susac syndrome. The full study reports these points: The TCR sequencing and HLA analysis was acknowledged to have included a relatively small number of individuals.

RNA was extracted using the RNeasy kit, and roughly 0.5 to 1 ug of the RNA was reverse transcribed with random hexamers. TCR beta CDR3 regions were amplified with the immunoSEQ multiplex PCR assay covering 54 Vbeta and 13 Jbeta segments. To correct PCR amplification bias, a synthetic template baseline was used for both primer optimization and computational correction. Under the source paper's analysis protocol: Reads were annotated to V, D and J genes according to IMGT and were analyzed with immunoSEQ Analyzer, with only productive sequences retained. Clonality was calculated as one minus the Shannon entropy normalized by log2 of the number of productive unique sequences. Public and private clones were assessed among the 100 most prevalent clones of each patient and control. A clone was defined as Susac-specific if it was absent from the healthy and MS cohorts, from 1052 published viral clones and from other ImmuneACCESS disease sequences. In TCRdb, the public reads were trimmed at Q25 with fastp and aligned with MiXCR, with productive beta chains retained. For every CDR3 protein sequence, its rows merge into one entry that carries the most common genes and DNA. The V and J calls were not made by the authors but by TCRdb's processing. The sample includes around 190,000 distinct CDR3 sequences, with 90% to 95% observed a single time. Around 0.1% of the sample goes to the ten largest clones.

The source is a human donor in good health. What was sequenced was CD4+ T cells from PBMCs. The sequence joins TRBV3-1 to TRBJ1-2; D gene: possibly TRBD1, on 5 matching bases. Here the CDR3 is given as CASSQVAGPNYGYTF. The nucleotide sequence is given as TGTGCCAGCAGCCAAGTAGCAGGGCCCAACTATGGCTACACCTTC.